This T cell receptor (beta chain) was identified in a study of T cell changes during pregnancy in multiple sclerosis (dated by TCRdb to about 2019). Regarding the complete study: In women with multiple sclerosis, the researchers looked at how the T cell repertoire shifted as pregnancy progressed.

The library was made by the immunoSEQ multiplex PCR assay. This immuneACCESS table, as held by TCRdb, lists in-frame sequences with V and J called but not all clones. Of the missing ones, under half trace to an unresolved V gene in checked studies; the others have no known cause. Counted in this sample were 25,000 to 30,000 clones; roughly 89% of them appeared once. In total, the top ten clones hold 0.6% to 0.85% of the sample. Via the germline V gene, CDR1 is SGHTA and CDR2 FQGNSA. The V and J ends are trimmed by 5 bases and 5 bases, leaving 16 bases between them. Including cysteine and phenylalanine, the CDR3 has 15 amino acids. This entry keeps only the CDR3 DNA: 45 bases, framed from base 1. A remark on this clone: Which antigen it targets is not known. Base qualities are not provided; no much larger clone lies one nucleotide away.

Source: CD4+ T cells from peripheral blood mononuclear cells, taken in the second trimester of pregnancy. The chain couples TRBV7-2 to TRBJ2-1; possibly the D gene is TRBD2, per 6 matching bases. The TCR originated in a female donor with multiple sclerosis, enrolled in a pregnancy study. The DNA is TGTGCCAGCAGCCGGAGGGCGGGGATAAACAATGAGCAGTTCTTC. Its translation reads: CASSRRAGINNEQFF.